This T cell receptor beta chain emerged from a study of regulatory and conventional T cells in RAG deficiency. Study findings and constraints: Shannon entropy was markedly lower and Simpson indices higher in RAG-deficient patients than control T-cell subsets.

Conventional CD4+ T cells were sorted from blood as CD25-low CD127-high cells. A note on this clone: Its antigen is not known.

The repertoire was sequenced with immunoSEQ multiplex PCR; TCRdb's copy has only in-frame clones and lacks some. Altogether 29,000 or so clones are present, 90% to 95% being singletons, with the ten largest covering approximately 0.16%. The sample was also reused in another study, on regulatory T cells. That work adds: The PCR used 52 TRBV and 13 TRBJ primers.

This TCR derives from a human donor in good health. Specimen: CD25- CD4+ T cells sorted from blood.

The CDR3 loop reads CSSGRGGSYGYTF. In nucleotides, the CDR3 is TGCAGTTCCGGGCGGGGCGGGAGCTATGGCTACACCTTC. The chain carries TRBV29-1 and TRBJ1-2, with a possible D match to TRBD1 (5 bases). Germline V gene data show CDR1 as SQVTM and CDR2 as ANQGSEA. CDR3 length: 13 residues.